The following is a TCR beta chain sequence with its context. In the authors' workflow: Amplified reference gene primers provided the basis for estimating nucleated cell counts. The repertoire was sequenced with immunoSEQ multiplex PCR; TCRdb's copy has only in-frame clones and lacks some. V, J and clone size derive from that table, while D and trimming were established from the DNA sequence. The sample lists about 220,000 clones, approximately 80% occurring once. The data derive from a study of blood T cell repertoires in COVID-19. In the study overall: There were acute and convalescent COVID-19 samples, and they came from the United States, Italy and Spain.

Trimming shortened V by 10 bases and J by 0 bases, and 23 bases separated the two germline ends. This CDR3 spans 17 amino acids. Per germline, CDR1 SGHTA and CDR2 FQGTGA. V and J are TRBV7-3 and TRBJ2-3, with D possibly being TRBD1 (6 bases). The origin of this receptor is a woman in her thirties or forties with acute COVID-19. The sample comprised PBMCs or T cells enriched from blood (not recorded which). The CDR3 nucleotides are TGTGCCATTGGGGGCCGCGCGATTTACCCTAGCACAGATACGCAGTATTTT. Its translation is CAIGGRAIYPSTDTQYF.